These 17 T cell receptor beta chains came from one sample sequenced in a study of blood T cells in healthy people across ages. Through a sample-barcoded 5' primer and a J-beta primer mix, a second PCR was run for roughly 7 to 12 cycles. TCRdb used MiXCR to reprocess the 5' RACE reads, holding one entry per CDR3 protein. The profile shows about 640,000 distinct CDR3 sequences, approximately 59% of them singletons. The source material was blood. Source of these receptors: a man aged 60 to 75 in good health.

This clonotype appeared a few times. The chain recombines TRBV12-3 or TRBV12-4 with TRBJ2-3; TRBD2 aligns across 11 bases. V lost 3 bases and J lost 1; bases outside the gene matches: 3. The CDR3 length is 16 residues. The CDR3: CASSFLAGGGTDTQYF. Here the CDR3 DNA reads TGTGCCAGCAGTTTCCTAGCGGGGGGAGGCACAGATACGCAGTATTTT.

CDR3 in DNA: TGCAGCGTTACCACAGGCTCTGGGGCCAACGTCCTGACTTTC. It is translated as CSVTTGSGANVLTF. The chain is built from TRBV29-1 and TRBJ2-6; possible D gene TRBD1, 5 bases. Between the trimmed V and J ends, which lost 5 bases and 0 bases, there was a span of 8 bases. CDR3 length: 14 amino acids. Germline CDR1 is SQVTM and CDR2 is ANQGSEA.

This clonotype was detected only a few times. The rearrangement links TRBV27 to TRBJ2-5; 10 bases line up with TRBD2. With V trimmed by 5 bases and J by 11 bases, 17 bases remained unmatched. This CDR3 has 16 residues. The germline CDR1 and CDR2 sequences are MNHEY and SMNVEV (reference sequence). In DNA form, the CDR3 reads TGTGCCAGCAGTGATCGGCCTAGCGGGAGCTCAAATGAGCAGTACTTC. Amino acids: CASSDRPSGSSNEQYF.

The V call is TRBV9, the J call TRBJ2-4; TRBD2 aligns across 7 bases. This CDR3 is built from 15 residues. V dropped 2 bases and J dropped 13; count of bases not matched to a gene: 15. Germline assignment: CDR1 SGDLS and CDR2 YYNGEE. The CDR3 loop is CASSVAGDYYNEQYF. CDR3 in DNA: TGTGCCAGCAGCGTCGCGGGGGACTACTACAATGAGCAGTACTTC.

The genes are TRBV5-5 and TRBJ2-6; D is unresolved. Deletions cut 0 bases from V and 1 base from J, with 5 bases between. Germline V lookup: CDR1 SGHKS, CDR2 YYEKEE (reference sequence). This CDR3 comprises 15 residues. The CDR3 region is CASSLDGSGANVLTF. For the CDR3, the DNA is TGTGCCAGCAGCTTGGACGGTTCTGGGGCCAACGTCCTGACTTTC.

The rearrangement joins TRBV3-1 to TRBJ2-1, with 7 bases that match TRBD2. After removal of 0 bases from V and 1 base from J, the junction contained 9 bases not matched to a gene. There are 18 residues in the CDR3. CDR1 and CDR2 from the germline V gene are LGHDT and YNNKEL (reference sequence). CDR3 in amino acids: CASSQDLGGGPSYNEQFF. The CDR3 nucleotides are TGTGCCAGCAGCCAAGATTTGGGGGGGGGACCTTCCTACAATGAGCAGTTCTTC.

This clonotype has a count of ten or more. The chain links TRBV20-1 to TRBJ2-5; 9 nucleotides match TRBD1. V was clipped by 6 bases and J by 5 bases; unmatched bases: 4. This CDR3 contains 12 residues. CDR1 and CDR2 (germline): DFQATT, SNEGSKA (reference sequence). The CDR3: CSATGGRETQYF. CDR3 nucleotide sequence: TGCAGTGCCACAGGGGGCCGGGAGACCCAGTACTTC.

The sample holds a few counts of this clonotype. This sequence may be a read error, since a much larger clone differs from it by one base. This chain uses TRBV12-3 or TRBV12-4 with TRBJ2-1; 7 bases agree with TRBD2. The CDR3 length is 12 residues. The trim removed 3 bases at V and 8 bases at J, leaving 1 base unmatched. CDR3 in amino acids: CASSFGRDEQFF. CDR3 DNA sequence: TGTGCCAGCAGTTTTGGGAGGGATGAGCAGTTCTTC.

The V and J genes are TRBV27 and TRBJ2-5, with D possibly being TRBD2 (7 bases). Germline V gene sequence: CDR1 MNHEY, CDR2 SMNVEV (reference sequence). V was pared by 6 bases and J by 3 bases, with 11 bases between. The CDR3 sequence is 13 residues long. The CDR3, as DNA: TGTGCCAGCAGGGAGGGGGGGAAAGAGACCCAGTACTTC. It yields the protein CASREGGKETQYF.

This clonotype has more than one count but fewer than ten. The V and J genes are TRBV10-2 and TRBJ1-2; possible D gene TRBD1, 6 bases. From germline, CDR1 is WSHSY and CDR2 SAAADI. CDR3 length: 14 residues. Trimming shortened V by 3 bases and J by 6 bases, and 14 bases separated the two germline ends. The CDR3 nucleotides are TGCGCCAGCAGTGAAAGGGGGGGGCGGGATGGCTACACCTTC. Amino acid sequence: CASSERGGRDGYTF.

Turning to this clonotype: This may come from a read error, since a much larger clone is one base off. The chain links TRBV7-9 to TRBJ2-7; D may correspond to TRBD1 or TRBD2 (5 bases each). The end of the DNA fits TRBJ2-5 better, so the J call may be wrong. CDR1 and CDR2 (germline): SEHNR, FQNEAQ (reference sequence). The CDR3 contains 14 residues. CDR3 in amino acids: CASSLAGVGATQYF. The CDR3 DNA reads TGTGCCAGCAGCTTAGCAGGGGTCGGGGCGACCCAGTACTTC.

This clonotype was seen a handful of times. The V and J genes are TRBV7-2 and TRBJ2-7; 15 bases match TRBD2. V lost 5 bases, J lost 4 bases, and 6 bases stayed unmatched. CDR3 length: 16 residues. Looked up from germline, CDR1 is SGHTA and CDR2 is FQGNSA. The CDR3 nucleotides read TGTGCCAGCAGCCCGGGCGGGACTAGCGGGGGGTACGAGCAGTACTTC. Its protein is CASSPGGTSGGYEQYF.

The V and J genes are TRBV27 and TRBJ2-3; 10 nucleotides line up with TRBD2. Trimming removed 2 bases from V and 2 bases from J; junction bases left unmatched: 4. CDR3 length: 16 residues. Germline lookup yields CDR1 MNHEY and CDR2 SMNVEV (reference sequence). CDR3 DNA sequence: TGTGCCAGCAGTTTAGCTCTAGCGGGGGCCACAGATACGCAGTATTTT. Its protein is CASSLALAGATDTQYF.

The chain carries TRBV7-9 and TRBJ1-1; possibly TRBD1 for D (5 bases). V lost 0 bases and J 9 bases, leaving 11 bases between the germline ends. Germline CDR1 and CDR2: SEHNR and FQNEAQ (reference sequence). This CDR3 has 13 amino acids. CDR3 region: CASSLAQGGKAFF. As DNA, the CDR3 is TGTGCCAGCAGCTTAGCGCAGGGTGGTAAAGCTTTCTTT. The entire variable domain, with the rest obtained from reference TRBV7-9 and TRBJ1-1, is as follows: DTGVSQNPRHKITKRGQNVTFRCDPISEHNRLYWYRQTLGQGPEFLTYFQNEAQLEKSRLLSDRFSAERPKGSFSTLEIQRTEQGDSAMYLCASSLAQGGKAFFGQGTRLTVV.

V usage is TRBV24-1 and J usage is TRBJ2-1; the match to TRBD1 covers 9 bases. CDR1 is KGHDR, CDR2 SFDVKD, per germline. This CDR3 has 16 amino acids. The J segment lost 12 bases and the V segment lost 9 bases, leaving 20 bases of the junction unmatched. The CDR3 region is CATSDTGTGSVGGQFF. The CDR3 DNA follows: TGTGCCACCTCAGACACCGGGACAGGGTCCGTCGGAGGGCAGTTCTTC.

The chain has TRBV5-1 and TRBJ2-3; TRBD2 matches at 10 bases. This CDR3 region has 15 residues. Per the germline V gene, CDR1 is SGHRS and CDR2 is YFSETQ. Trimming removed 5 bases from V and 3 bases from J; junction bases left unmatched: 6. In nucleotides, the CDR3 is TGCGCCAGCAGGTCCAGCGGGGGGGCGACAGATACGCAGTATTTT. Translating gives CASRSSGGATDTQYF.

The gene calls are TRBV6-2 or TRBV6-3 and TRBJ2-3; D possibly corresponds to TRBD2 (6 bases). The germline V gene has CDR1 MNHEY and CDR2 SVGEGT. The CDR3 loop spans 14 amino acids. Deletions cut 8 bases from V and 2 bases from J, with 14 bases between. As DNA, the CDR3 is TGTGCCAGCGGCTTGGGACTGGTCACAGATACGCAGTATTTT. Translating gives CASGLGLVTDTQYF.